A single sample gave rise to the 29 T cell receptor beta chains below, sequenced in a study of low-dose radiotherapy and immunotherapy resistance in tumors. Time point defined: after trial treatment. The treatment here: LDRT plus nivolumab, ipilimumab, low-dose cyclophosphamide and aspirin (RACIN trial). Both TCRalpha and TCRbeta chains were reverse transcribed with V-gene-specific primers. The TCRs were subjected to amplification over about 19 PCR cycles employing a constant-region primer in conjunction with a V-primer adapter. A single record per CDR3 protein comes from TCRdb applying MiXCR to the reads. The sample holds 30,000 to 45,000 distinct CDR3 sequences; less than 25% are singletons and the top ten take 9.2%. The sample consisted of PBMCs, taken after low-dose radiotherapy plus immunotherapy. All receptors come from a female donor with ovarian cancer.

In this sample, this clonotype turned up once. A far more abundant clone sits one base away, making this likely a read error. The rearrangement joins TRBV5-3 to TRBJ2-3; 7 bases line up with TRBD1. TRBV5-3 is sorted into the ORF group, with uncertain function. The CDR3 consists of 13 residues. The CDR3 region has the DNA TGCGCCAGAAGCGACCCAGGGGGAGATACGCAGTATTTT. Its translation: CARSDPGGDTQYF.

For this clonotype: One base separates it from a far larger clone, so it is likely a read error. The rearrangement joins TRBV6-5 to TRBJ1-5; TRBD1 matches at 8 bases. Germline CDR1 reads MNHEY; CDR2 reads SVGAGI. The junction had 8 bases not matched to a gene; V was cut back by 6 bases and J by 7 bases. There are 14 residues in the CDR3. The CDR3 here is CASSNLYRGQPQHF. In DNA form, the CDR3 reads TGTGCCAGCAGCAACCTGTACAGGGGGCAGCCCCAGCATTTT.

Worth noting for this clonotype: A far larger clone is a single base away, which makes a read error likely. The rearrangement joins TRBV6-6 to TRBJ1-3; 7 bases align to TRBD1. V was pared by 8 bases and J by 6 bases, with 10 bases of the junction left unmatched. The CDR3 extends over 14 amino acids. Germline V gene data show CDR1 as MNHNY and CDR2 as SVGAGI (reference sequence). The CDR3 loop is CASRETGLENTIYF. Written as DNA, the CDR3 is TGTGCCAGCCGAGAGACAGGGTTAGAAAACACCATATATTTT.

This clonotype was seen only a few times. The V call is TRBV27, the J call TRBJ2-2; a possible D gene is TRBD2 (6 bases). Trimming took 4 bases from V and 5 from J, leaving 14 bases between them. Germline-derived CDR1 and CDR2 are MNHEY and SMNVEV (reference sequence). The CDR3 covers 15 residues. The CDR3 region has the DNA TGTGCCAGCAGTTCGGGGGAGATAATAACCGGGGAGCTGTTTTTT. Its translation: CASSSGEIITGELFF.

The chain carries TRBV30 and TRBJ2-7; D gene unclear. The CDR3 extends over 11 amino acids. V lost 1 base and J lost 6, with 7 bases in between. Looked up from germline, CDR1 is GTSNPN and CDR2 is SVGIG (reference sequence). CDR3 amino acids: CAWSARAEQYF. DNA for the CDR3: TGTGCCTGGAGTGCTAGGGCCGAGCAGTACTTC.

The chain joins TRBV9 to TRBJ1-1; no clear D gene. Germline CDR1 reads SGDLS; CDR2 reads YYNGEE. Trimming left V 0 bases short and J 0 bases short, with 6 bases between. This CDR3 has 14 amino acids. As DNA, the CDR3 is TGTGCCAGCAGCGTAGGGGCGGTGAACACTGAAGCTTTCTTT. As protein: CASSVGAVNTEAFF.

This clonotype was seen repeatedly, ten times or more. The chain joins TRBV29-1 to TRBJ1-2; 7 nucleotides agree with TRBD1. The V and J ends lost 7 bases and 5 bases, in that order; junction bases with no gene match: 7. The CDR3 is made up of 12 amino acids. CDR1 and CDR2 (germline): SQVTM, ANQGSEA. The CDR3, as DNA: TGCAGCGGAAGGGACAGCTGGTATGGCTACACCTTC. It encodes CSGRDSWYGYTF.

This clonotype was observed many times. The rearrangement uses TRBV20-1 and TRBJ2-1; 9 bases align to TRBD2. The CDR3 runs 15 residues. Trimming at V came to 1 base and at J to 4 bases, leaving 5 bases not matched to a gene. The germline CDR1 and CDR2 sequences are DFQATT and SNEGSKA (reference sequence). The CDR3 coding sequence is TGCAGTGCTAGAGGCGTAGCGGGAGAGTACAATGAGCAGTTCTTC. Translated, it gives CSARGVAGEYNEQFF.

The CDR3 loop reads CASSVARGLAGTGETQYF. The CDR3 nucleotides are TGTGCCAGCAGCGTAGCGAGGGGACTAGCGGGAACTGGAGAGACCCAGTACTTC. The chain recombines TRBV9 with TRBJ2-5; 13 nucleotides align to TRBD2. This CDR3 is 18 amino acids long. Trimming took 0 bases from V and 4 from J; bases not matched to a gene: 9. CDR1 is SGDLS and CDR2 is YYNGEE in the germline V gene.

This clonotype showed up many times. This rearrangement joins TRBV10-1 to TRBJ2-1, with 9 bases fitting TRBD2. The junction had 2 bases not matched to a gene; V was cut back by 3 bases and J by 2 bases. CDR3 length: 15 amino acids. Germline CDR1 and CDR2: WNHNN and SYGVQD (reference sequence). The CDR3 is CASSEAGGPYNEQFF. The CDR3 nucleotides read TGCGCCAGCAGTGAAGCGGGGGGTCCCTACAATGAGCAGTTCTTC.

V is TRBV28 and J is TRBJ1-2, with 7 bases identical to TRBD1. Germline values: CDR1 MDHEN, CDR2 SYDVKM. This CDR3 contains 12 residues. The J segment lost 7 bases and the V segment lost 8 bases, leaving 7 bases of the junction unmatched. This CDR3 reads CASRGGGPGYTF. CDR3 DNA: TGTGCCAGCCGAGGGGGCGGGCCTGGCTACACCTTC.

As DNA, the CDR3 is TGTGCCAGCAGTTTGTTCCAGGGGTCCGGGGCCAACGTCCTGACTTTC. This gives the protein CASSLFQGSGANVLTF. V usage is TRBV28 and J usage is TRBJ2-6; tentatively, D is TRBD1 (6 bases). This CDR3 spans 16 amino acids. CDR1 and CDR2 from the germline V gene are MDHEN and SYDVKM. V lost 3 bases and J 4 bases, leaving 13 bases between the germline ends.

The rearrangement uses TRBV2 and TRBJ2-1, with unresolved D. With 6 bases removed from V and 2 bases from J, the gap between germline ends came to 8 bases. This CDR3 spans 13 amino acids. Germline V gives CDR1 SNHLY, CDR2 FYNNEI. The CDR3 coding sequence is TGTGCCAGCAGGGCTCAAGCCTACAATGAGCAGTTCTTC. This codes for CASRAQAYNEQFF.

This clonotype was seen many times. This likely came from a read error, as a far larger clone is one base away. CDR3 DNA sequence: TGCGCCAGCAGCTTCTCGACAGGGACGATTCGCGAGCAGTTCTTC. Translating gives CASSFSTGTIREQFF. The chain links TRBV5-1 to TRBJ2-1; TRBD1 aligns across 7 bases. V was pared by 2 bases and J by 10 bases, with 12 bases of the junction left unmatched. This CDR3 spans 15 amino acids. Germline V gene data show CDR1 as SGHRS and CDR2 as YFSETQ. Complete variable domain (other parts from reference TRBV5-1 and TRBJ2-1): KAGVTQTPRYLIKTRGQQVTLSCSPISGHRSVSWYQQTPGQGLQFLFEYFSETQRNKGNFPGRFSGRQFSNSRSEMNVSTLELGDSALYLCASSFSTGTIREQFFGPGTRLTVL.

This clonotype was found many times. V is TRBV15 and J is TRBJ1-5, with a possible D match to TRBD1 (6 bases). The germline V gene has CDR1 LNHNV and CDR2 YYDKDF (reference sequence). There are 16 residues in the CDR3. Trimming left V 0 bases short and J 2 bases short, with 11 bases between. CDR3 in amino acids: CATSRDLGGGNQPQHF. As DNA, the CDR3 is TGTGCCACCAGCAGAGATTTAGGGGGAGGCAATCAGCCCCAGCATTTT.

This clonotype was seen ten or more times. The rearrangement uses TRBV12-3 or TRBV12-4 and TRBJ2-7; D is possibly TRBD2 (5 bases). V lost 8 bases and J 2 bases, leaving 16 bases between the germline ends. This CDR3 is 14 amino acids long. The CDR3 is CASVRRGITYEQYF. As DNA, the CDR3 is TGTGCCAGCGTCAGACGGGGAATTACCTACGAGCAGTACTTC.

This clonotype showed up many times. This chain links TRBV28 with TRBJ2-7, with a possible D match to TRBD2 (5 bases). Germline-derived CDR1 and CDR2 are MDHEN and SYDVKM. Trimming shortened V by 2 bases and J by 7 bases, and 6 bases separated the two germline ends. The CDR3 is made up of 11 amino acids. The CDR3 nucleotides read TGTGCCAGCAGTTTAGAGGGAGAGCAGTACTTC. Protein sequence: CASSLEGEQYF. Supplemented by reference TRBV28 and TRBJ2-7, the full variable domain reads DVKVTQSSRYLVKRTGEKVFLECVQDMDHENMFWYRQDPGLGLRLIYFSYDVKMKEKGDIPEGYSVSREKKERFSLILESASTNQTSMYLCASSLEGEQYFGPGTRLTVT.

This clonotype was observed at least ten times. The chain recombines TRBV5-1 with TRBJ2-7; the D gene is possibly TRBD2 (6 bases). Trimming removed 2 bases at V and 2 bases at J, with 11 bases between. The germline V gene has CDR1 SGHRS and CDR2 YFSETQ. The CDR3 is 14 residues long. CDR3 residues: CASSFGTGAYEQYF. The CDR3 nucleotides read TGCGCCAGCAGCTTTGGGACTGGGGCCTACGAGCAGTACTTC.

This clonotype was observed at least ten times. The genes are TRBV7-9 and TRBJ2-3, with D unclear. Germline V lookup: CDR1 SEHNR, CDR2 FQNEAQ (reference sequence). Trimming removed 2 bases from V and 0 bases from J, with 15 bases in between. This CDR3 region has 17 residues. CDR3 DNA sequence: TGTGCCAGCAGCTTAAATGCGATCGGCGGCAGCACAGATACGCAGTATTTT. It translates to CASSLNAIGGSTDTQYF.

Details on this clonotype: A far larger clone is one nucleotide away, so this likely arose from a read error. The chain combines TRBV23-1 with TRBJ2-7; maybe TRBD1 (6 bases). TRBV23-1 is placed among ORFs of uncertain function. Trimming pared 6 bases from V and 7 bases from J, leaving 25 bases between. CDR3 length: 16 amino acids. The CDR3 nucleotides are TGCGCCAGCAGGGCGGCTTCAGGGGAAGGAAACAATGAGCAGTACTTC. Amino acids: CASRAASGEGNNEQYF.

Note on this clonotype: This probably arose from a read error, given a far larger clone one base away. This chain links TRBV11-1 with TRBJ2-1, with D tentatively TRBD1 or TRBD2 (6 bases each). The CDR3 extends over 18 amino acids. Germline CDR1 SGHAT, CDR2 FQDESV (reference sequence). Trimming pared 3 bases from V and 8 bases from J, leaving 26 bases between. CDR3 nucleotides: TGTGCCAGCAGCTTGGGGGCGGAGCTGGGGGGCCTCAGCTATGAGCAGTTCTTC. This gives the protein CASSLGAELGGLSYEQFF.

With respect to this clonotype: A far larger clone differs by one base, so this is likely a read error. The rearrangement uses TRBV5-1 and TRBJ2-4; 7 nucleotides align to TRBD1. Germline V gene sequence: CDR1 SGHRS, CDR2 YFSETQ. CDR3 length: 15 amino acids. J was trimmed by 13 bases and V by 0 bases; bases with no gene match: 13. This CDR3 reads CASSLASTGYNEQYF. The CDR3 DNA sequence: TGCGCCAGCAGCTTGGCCTCGACAGGGTACAATGAGCAGTACTTC.

This chain connects TRBV7-2 to TRBJ2-2; 7 bases line up with TRBD2. The CDR3 is 17 amino acids. Germline trimming cut 1 base from V and 4 bases from J; bases unmatched to any gene: 9. Germline loops: CDR1 SGHTA, CDR2 FQGNSA. The CDR3 DNA reads TGTGCCAGCAGCTTAGTGACGGGAGGACCTTTCACCGGGGAGCTGTTTTTT. Residues: CASSLVTGGPFTGELFF.

This clonotype was seen repeatedly, ten times or more. This chain joins TRBV25-1 and TRBJ2-3; D tentatively reads TRBD1 or TRBD2 (5 bases each). V was pared by 0 bases and J by 2 bases, with 12 bases between. Germline CDR1 and CDR2: MGHDK and SYGVNS. The CDR3 extends over 16 amino acids. The CDR3 sequence is CASSEYGDGATDTQYF. The CDR3 DNA follows: TGTGCCAGCAGTGAATATGGGGACGGGGCCACAGATACGCAGTATTTT.

In its sample, this clonotype was seen many times. The chain combines TRBV7-3 with TRBJ1-1, with a possible D match to TRBD1 (5 bases). In germline, CDR1 is SGHTA, CDR2 FQGTGA. Trimming pared 6 bases from V and 3 bases from J, leaving 17 bases between. The CDR3 runs to 15 residues. DNA for the CDR3: TGTGCCAGCAGAGACGGGGCCCCTGGGGACACTGAAGCTTTCTTT. As protein: CASRDGAPGDTEAFF.

This clonotype was seen at least ten times. The chain links TRBV12-3 or TRBV12-4 to TRBJ2-3; possible D gene TRBD1, 5 bases. The V end lost 6 bases, the J end lost 4 bases, and 8 bases lay between the germline ends. This CDR3 is 12 amino acids long. CDR3 in amino acids: CASSKGSDTQYF. CDR3 DNA: TGTGCCAGCAGCAAGGGGTCAGATACGCAGTATTTT.

This clonotype was picked up many times. V gene TRBV6-1 combines with J gene TRBJ1-1; D gene unclear. Deletions cut 4 bases from V and 4 bases from J, with 16 bases between. CDR1 is MNHNS, CDR2 SASEGT, per germline. This CDR3 comprises 15 residues. The CDR3 loop reads CASSGNLRLGTEAFF. CDR3 coding DNA: TGTGCCAGCAGTGGCAATTTGAGGCTTGGCACTGAAGCTTTCTTT.

This clonotype was seen only a few times. The chain links TRBV19 to TRBJ1-2; D gene uncertain. The CDR3 spans 14 residues. V shed 5 bases and J shed 7 bases, with 17 bases lying between them. Germline values: CDR1 LNHDA, CDR2 SQIVND (reference sequence). The CDR3 sequence: CASSEDHLVSGYTF. In DNA, the CDR3 is TGTGCCAGTAGTGAGGACCATCTTGTGAGTGGCTACACCTTC.

A remark on this clonotype: This likely stems from a read error, as it lies one base from a far larger clone. For the CDR3, the DNA is TGCGCCAGCAGCTTGGGGGATACTACGAGGGGGCGGAACTACGAGCAGTTCTTC. Translation: CASSLGDTTRGRNYEQFF. The V call is TRBV5-1, the J call TRBJ2-1; 7 nucleotides align to TRBD1. From germline, CDR1 is SGHRS and CDR2 YFSETQ. Trimming at V came to 0 bases and at J to 10 bases, leaving 19 bases not matched to a gene. This CDR3 contains 18 residues.